Listed below are T cell receptor beta chains from one sample, sequenced in a study of T-cell memory formation after mild COVID-19. MiXCR, run by TCRdb on the 5' RACE reads, gives a single entry per CDR3 protein. The repertoire holds around 450,000 distinct CDR3 sequences, 20% seen once, with roughly 8.4% in the top ten. The sequencing input was PBMCs or a T cell subset sorted from them (not recorded which). The receptor source for this set is an adult woman who had mild COVID-19 (a few samples of this study predate the infection). Cell type and time point are not known. CDR3s include the opening cysteine and the closing phenylalanine or tryptophan. Each record gives: clone size, J gene, V gene, D gene, CDR3 DNA, CDR3 protein. A D gene is named only where the DNA matches it firmly. Not every row has a clone size; where given, it reads once, few, many or a size class.

abundance: .; j_gene: TRBJ2-2; v_gene: TRBV12-3/TRBV12-4; d_gene: .; CDR3nt: TGTGCCAGCAGTTTGACAGAGTATGGCACCGGGGAGCTGTTTTTT; CDR3aa: CASSLTEYGTGELFF
abundance: many; j_gene: TRBJ1-1; v_gene: TRBV18; d_gene: TRBD1; CDR3nt: TGTGCCAGCAGCCCAGACAGGGCGAACACTGAAGCTTTCTTT; CDR3aa: CASSPDRANTEAFF
abundance: .; j_gene: TRBJ2-1; v_gene: TRBV12-3/TRBV12-4; d_gene: TRBD2; CDR3nt: TGTGCCAGCAACACAGCGGGAAGGGGTGAGCAGTTCTTC; CDR3aa: CASNTAGRGEQFF
abundance: .; j_gene: TRBJ2-5; v_gene: TRBV5-6; d_gene: .; CDR3nt: TGTGCCAGCAGCTCGAGGGGGACCCAGTACTTC; CDR3aa: CASSSRGTQYF
abundance: few; j_gene: TRBJ2-3; v_gene: TRBV19; d_gene: TRBD2; CDR3nt: TGTGCCAGTAGTATGAGGGGAGGGGCCGCAGATACGCAGTATTTT; CDR3aa: CASSMRGGAADTQYF
abundance: .; j_gene: TRBJ2-3; v_gene: TRBV7-2; d_gene: .; CDR3nt: TGTGCCAGCAGACGGCCGGGCCTGAGCACAGATACGCAGTATTTT; CDR3aa: CASRRPGLSTDTQYF
abundance: .; j_gene: TRBJ2-5; v_gene: TRBV6-5; d_gene: .; CDR3nt: TGTGCCAGCAGCCCCAACGTCGGGGGAGAGACCCAGTACTTC; CDR3aa: CASSPNVGGETQYF
abundance: few; j_gene: TRBJ2-7; v_gene: TRBV3-1; d_gene: TRBD2; CDR3nt: TGTGCCAGCAGCCAGGGCCTACTAGCGGGATTACGCGAGCAGTACTTC; CDR3aa: CASSQGLLAGLREQYF
abundance: .; j_gene: TRBJ2-1; v_gene: TRBV12-3/TRBV12-4; d_gene: TRBD2; CDR3nt: TGTGCCAGCAGATGGACTAGCGGGAGCTCCTACAATGAGCAGTTCTTC; CDR3aa: CASRWTSGSSYNEQFF
abundance: few; j_gene: TRBJ2-2; v_gene: TRBV6-6; d_gene: .; CDR3nt: TGTGCCAGCAGGCGCGACACCGGGGAGCTGTTTTTT; CDR3aa: CASRRDTGELFF
abundance: .; j_gene: TRBJ2-7; v_gene: TRBV15; d_gene: .; CDR3nt: TGTGCCACCAGTAACTCCTACGAGCAGTACTTC; CDR3aa: CATSNSYEQYF
abundance: few; j_gene: TRBJ1-1; v_gene: TRBV11-3; d_gene: .; CDR3nt: TGTGCCAGCAGCTCACCTGGATCCGGGATGAACACTGAAGCTTTCTTT; CDR3aa: CASSSPGSGMNTEAFF
abundance: .; j_gene: TRBJ2-3; v_gene: TRBV5-4; d_gene: .; CDR3nt: TGTGCCAGCAGCGGGGGGCTGGGGCCCCTCACAGATACGCAGTATTTT; CDR3aa: CASSGGLGPLTDTQYF
abundance: .; j_gene: TRBJ2-1; v_gene: TRBV7-8; d_gene: .; CDR3nt: TGTGCCAGCAGCTTAGTCGGTGGGACGGGGAATGAGCAGTTCTTC; CDR3aa: CASSLVGGTGNEQFF
abundance: .; j_gene: TRBJ1-2; v_gene: TRBV4-3; d_gene: .; CDR3nt: TGCGCCAGCAGCCAAGGCGCGTTGGTTACCAATGGCTACACCTTC; CDR3aa: CASSQGALVTNGYTF
abundance: .; j_gene: TRBJ1-1; v_gene: TRBV5-4; d_gene: .; CDR3nt: TGTGCCAGCAGCTTGGAAGGGGGGTGGAACACTGAAGCTTTCTTT; CDR3aa: CASSLEGGWNTEAFF
abundance: .; j_gene: TRBJ1-2; v_gene: TRBV15; d_gene: .; CDR3nt: TGTGCCACCAGCAGAGATCAACGAGGGGGAACTGATGGCTACACCTTC; CDR3aa: CATSRDQRGGTDGYTF
abundance: .; j_gene: TRBJ2-5; v_gene: TRBV27; d_gene: TRBD2; CDR3nt: TGTGCCAGCCGACTAGCGGATGAGCAAGAGACCCAGTACTTC; CDR3aa: CASRLADEQETQYF
abundance: once; j_gene: TRBJ2-5; v_gene: TRBV5-1; d_gene: .; CDR3nt: TGCGCCAGCAGCTCGACCGCAACAGGGTACCAAGAGACCCAGTACTTC; CDR3aa: CASSSTATGYQETQYF
abundance: .; j_gene: TRBJ2-1; v_gene: TRBV2; d_gene: TRBD2; CDR3nt: TGTGCCAGCGCCAAACTAGCGGGGGGGCTTCATGAGCAGTTCTTC; CDR3aa: CASAKLAGGLHEQFF